One sample yielded the 32 T cell receptor beta chains listed below, sequenced in a study of shared clonotypes between healthy human individuals. Only in-frame clones appear in the TCRdb table, and some are missing; sequencing was by immunoSEQ multiplex PCR. The table has roughly 2 million clones, nearly 97% seen once; the top ten hold roughly 0.13%. The sample taken for sequencing was naive CD4+ T cells sorted from blood. Subset noted: CD45RA+ positively selected. The receptors were sampled from a man in his late teens or twenties in good health.

The V and J genes are TRBV9 and TRBJ2-5; TRBD1 matches 9 bases. Germline lookup yields CDR1 SGDLS and CDR2 YYNGEE. The length of the CDR3 is 13 residues. The J segment lost 6 bases and the V segment lost 4 bases, leaving 4 bases of the junction unmatched. The CDR3 coding sequence is TGTGCCAGCAGCACCGGACAGGGGCAGACCCAGTACTTC. This sequence encodes CASSTGQGQTQYF.

The chain is built from TRBV30 and TRBJ1-1, with no clear D. Germline V gene sequence: CDR1 GTSNPN, CDR2 SVGIG (reference sequence). The CDR3 is 13 residues long. With 2 bases removed from V and 1 base from J, the gap between germline ends came to 8 bases. Here the CDR3 DNA reads TGTGCCTGGAGTAAGGACGGGAACACTGAAGCTTTCTTT. Amino acids: CAWSKDGNTEAFF.

V gene TRBV15 combines with J gene TRBJ1-5; D is possibly TRBD1 (5 bases). Trimming removed 0 bases from V and 4 bases from J, with 13 bases in between. Germline loops: CDR1 LNHNV, CDR2 YYDKDF (reference sequence). The length of the CDR3 is 16 residues. CDR3 residues: CATSRDLGDPNQPQHF. CDR3 sequence (DNA): TGTGCCACCAGCAGAGATCTGGGGGATCCAAATCAGCCCCAGCATTTT.

This CDR3 reads CSVQDLNQPQHF. The CDR3 nucleotides are TGCAGCGTTCAGGACCTTAATCAGCCCCAGCATTTT. V gene TRBV29-1 combines with J gene TRBJ1-5; D uncertain. The CDR3 spans 12 residues. The V gene lost 5 bases and the J gene lost 4 bases, with 9 bases spanning the gap. Germline values: CDR1 SQVTM, CDR2 ANQGSEA.

The chain combines TRBV9 with TRBJ1-2, with D uncertain. The length of the CDR3 is 12 residues. The V gene's germline CDR1 is SGDLS and CDR2 YYNGEE. V was shortened by 5 bases and J by 10 bases, with 15 bases between the two germline ends. The CDR3 sequence is CASSDHTGSYTF. The CDR3 DNA reads as TGTGCCAGCAGTGATCACACGGGCTCCTACACCTTC.

The gene calls are TRBV7-8 and TRBJ2-7; D remains ambiguous. Trimming removed 2 bases from V and 2 bases from J, with 7 bases in between. Germline assignment: CDR1 SGHVS and CDR2 FQNEAQ. There are 13 residues in the CDR3. The CDR3 here is CASSLLGTYEQYF. DNA for the CDR3: TGTGCCAGCAGCTTATTGGGGACCTACGAGCAGTACTTC.

CDR3 in amino acids: CAWSVQGARKLFF. The CDR3 coding sequence is TGTGCCTGGAGTGTACAGGGGGCGCGGAAACTGTTTTTT. The chain employs TRBV30 and TRBJ1-4; 9 positions match TRBD1. This CDR3 is 13 amino acids long. Germline trimming cut 0 bases from V and 11 bases from J; bases unmatched to any gene: 4. Germline V gene data show CDR1 as GTSNPN and CDR2 as SVGIG (reference sequence).

V usage is TRBV9 and J usage is TRBJ1-2, with 7 positions matching TRBD1. The V gene's germline CDR1 is SGDLS and CDR2 YYNGEE. CDR3 length: 16 amino acids. The trim removed 6 bases at V and 8 bases at J, leaving 19 bases unmatched. CDR3 sequence: CASTPGQLTPTMGYTF. The CDR3 DNA sequence: TGTGCCAGCACACCGGGACAGCTGACGCCAACTATGGGCTACACCTTC.

Comments on this clone: Different DNA sequences within this sample yield the same CDR3. The CDR3 DNA follows: TGTGCCAGCAGTTGGGGCGGCTCTGGGGCCAACGTCCTGACTTTC. The encoded protein is CASSWGGSGANVLTF. The gene calls are TRBV6-5 and TRBJ2-6, with D perhaps matching TRBD1 (5 bases). Trimming took off 4 bases at V and 0 bases at J, with 7 bases between the two ends. Per germline, CDR1 MNHEY and CDR2 SVGAGI. This CDR3 has 15 amino acids.

V and J are TRBV27 and TRBJ2-2, with 8 bases matching TRBD2. In germline, CDR1 is MNHEY, CDR2 SMNVEV (reference sequence). Trimming took 6 bases from V and 1 from J; bases not matched to a gene: 10. This CDR3 is 17 amino acids long. The CDR3 region has the DNA TGTGCCAGCAGCTTACTGGGGACTAGTCGGAACACCGGGGAGCTGTTTTTT. Amino acids: CASSLLGTSRNTGELFF.

The chain combines TRBV7-9 with TRBJ1-4, with D uncertain. The germline V gene has CDR1 SEHNR and CDR2 FQNEAQ (reference sequence). The CDR3 spans 14 residues. Trimming removed 7 bases at V and 3 bases at J, with 12 bases between. The CDR3 is CASTTGTANEKLFF. CDR3 sequence (DNA): TGTGCCAGCACCACCGGTACGGCTAATGAAAAACTGTTTTTT.

The V and J genes are TRBV18 and TRBJ1-4, with D possibly being TRBD1 (5 bases). CDR3 length: 14 residues. Trimming removed 3 bases from V and 3 bases from J, with 8 bases in between. CDR1 is KGHSH and CDR2 is LQKENI in the germline V gene. In DNA, the CDR3 is TGTGCCAGCTCACCGGGGGATCCTAATGAAAAACTGTTTTTT. Translation: CASSPGDPNEKLFF.

The chain combines TRBV19 with TRBJ1-1; TRBD1 might be the D (5 bases). This CDR3 contains 12 residues. The germline gives CDR1 LNHDA, CDR2 SQIVND (reference sequence). The V end was cut by 7 bases, the J end by 4 bases, with 10 bases between. The CDR3 protein is CASKDTLTEAFF. The CDR3 DNA reads TGTGCCAGTAAGGACACTCTCACTGAAGCTTTCTTT.

V and J are TRBV28 and TRBJ1-4; D gene uncertain. The V gene's germline CDR1 is MDHEN and CDR2 SYDVKM. Trimming pared 7 bases from V and 6 bases from J, leaving 18 bases between. The CDR3 is 15 residues long. The CDR3: CASIPGGGEDEKLFF. CDR3 sequence (DNA): TGTGCCAGCATCCCCGGTGGTGGGGAGGATGAAAAACTGTTTTTT. Combining the CDR3 with reference TRBV28 and TRBJ1-4 gives the whole variable domain DVKVTQSSRYLVKRTGEKVFLECVQDMDHENMFWYRQDPGLGLRLIYFSYDVKMKEKGDIPEGYSVSREKKERFSLILESASTNQTSMYLCASIPGGGEDEKLFFGSGTQLSVL.

The rearrangement uses TRBV5-1 and TRBJ1-1; 7 bases fit TRBD1. This CDR3 has 17 residues. Unmatched junction bases numbered 15, after V lost 4 bases and J lost 3 bases. CDR1 and CDR2 from the germline V gene are SGHRS and YFSETQ. The CDR3 region is CASSRGYGRDSDTEAFF. CDR3 nucleotides: TGCGCCAGCAGCCGGGGATACGGGAGGGACAGTGACACTGAAGCTTTCTTT.

The CDR3 sequence is CASSLGATGELFF. In nucleotides, the CDR3 is TGTGCCAGCAGCTTGGGAGCAACCGGGGAGCTGTTTTTT. V usage is TRBV5-6 and J usage is TRBJ2-2, with D unclear. This CDR3 comprises 13 residues. Looked up from germline, CDR1 is SGHDT and CDR2 is YYEEEE. Trimming took off 0 bases at V and 5 bases at J, with 5 bases between the two ends.

The chain couples TRBV28 to TRBJ2-2, with D maybe TRBD1 (5 bases). The CDR3 length is 15 residues. The germline gives CDR1 MDHEN, CDR2 SYDVKM. Deletions cut 4 bases from V and 4 bases from J, with 13 bases between. In DNA, the CDR3 is TGTGCCAGCAGTTCCCAGGGATTGGGCACCGGGGAGCTGTTTTTT. This encodes CASSSQGLGTGELFF.

There are a few counts of this clone. This chain links TRBV10-1 with TRBJ1-6; TRBD1 is a possible D gene (6 bases). The CDR3 spans 13 residues. Looked up from germline, CDR1 is WNHNN and CDR2 is SYGVQD (reference sequence). Trimming shortened V by 7 bases and J by 8 bases, and 12 bases separated the two germline ends. As DNA, the CDR3 is TGCGCCAGCAAACAACAGGGTGATTCACCCCTCCACTTT. Protein: CASKQQGDSPLHF.

Details on this clone: Within the sample, other DNA sequences also encode this same CDR3. The chain is built from TRBV11-2 and TRBJ2-7; 14 nucleotides agree with TRBD2. This CDR3 spans 16 amino acids. Per germline, CDR1 SGHAT and CDR2 FQNNGV. V dropped 4 bases and J dropped 0; count of bases not matched to a gene: 2. The CDR3 bases are TGTGCCAGCAGCTCGGGACTAGCGGGGGCCTCCTACGAGCAGTACTTC. This gives the protein CASSSGLAGASYEQYF.

This clone came up once. The rearrangement joins TRBV5-1 to TRBJ2-3; D is ambiguous. Germline-derived CDR1 and CDR2 are SGHRS and YFSETQ. V shed 3 bases and J shed 4 bases, with 6 bases lying between them. The CDR3 contains 12 residues. In DNA, the CDR3 is TGCGCCAGCAGCTACCCCGCAGATACGCAGTATTTT. Encoded protein: CASSYPADTQYF.

Note on this clone: Distinct nucleotide sequences in the sample also encode this CDR3. The genes are TRBV9 and TRBJ1-6; tentatively, D is TRBD1 (5 bases). Germline assignment: CDR1 SGDLS and CDR2 YYNGEE. The CDR3 consists of 14 residues. Trimming took off 0 bases at V and 4 bases at J, with 5 bases between the two ends. DNA of the CDR3: TGTGCCAGCAGCGTAGACAGGTATAATTCACCCCTCCACTTT. This codes for CASSVDRYNSPLHF.

This clone was detected a few times. V usage is TRBV30 and J usage is TRBJ1-6, with a possible D match to TRBD1 (6 bases). Germline assignment: CDR1 GTSNPN and CDR2 SVGIG (reference sequence). The CDR3 runs 14 residues. Trimming removed 0 bases at V and 9 bases at J, with 12 bases between. CDR3 protein: CAWSVSGGGSPLHF. The CDR3 coding sequence is TGTGCCTGGAGTGTATCCGGGGGCGGTTCACCCCTCCACTTT.

V and J are TRBV29-1 and TRBJ1-1, with TRBD1 matching 7 bases. Germline V lookup: CDR1 SQVTM, CDR2 ANQGSEA. The CDR3 consists of 13 residues. J gave up 2 bases and V 6 bases, and 6 bases lay outside the gene matches. The CDR3 spells CSVGQTGNTEAFF. CDR3 coding DNA: TGCAGCGTGGGACAGACAGGAAACACTGAAGCTTTCTTT.

The rearrangement uses TRBV5-4 and TRBJ1-3; the match to TRBD1 covers 7 bases. Germline loops: CDR1 SGHNT, CDR2 YYREEE (reference sequence). This CDR3 comprises 13 residues. The J segment lost 4 bases and the V segment lost 4 bases, leaving 2 bases of the junction unmatched. CDR3 residues: CASSRGLGNTIYF. In DNA, the CDR3 is TGTGCCAGCAGCAGGGGGCTCGGAAACACCATATATTTT.

This chain links TRBV5-4 with TRBJ2-7; the D is unclear. This CDR3 comprises 16 residues. CDR1 SGHNT and CDR2 YYREEE come from the germline V gene (reference sequence). V lost 1 base, J lost 5 bases, and 19 bases lay in between. DNA of the CDR3: TGTGCCAGCAGCTTGCCCCGGCCAGGAAGTTCCCACGAGCAGTACTTC. As protein: CASSLPRPGSSHEQYF.

The chain joins TRBV6-6 to TRBJ2-7; 9 bases are a match to TRBD1. The CDR3 length is 15 residues. V shed 5 bases and J 5 bases; nucleotides not matched to a gene: 10. The germline gives CDR1 MNHNY, CDR2 SVGAGI (reference sequence). For the CDR3, the DNA is TGTGCCAGCAGTCGCAAACAGGGGGCAGCGGACGAGCAGTACTTC. Encoded protein: CASSRKQGAADEQYF.

This clone was observed a single time. This sequence joins TRBV5-1 and TRBJ2-5; 13 bases align to TRBD2. Trimming removed 3 bases from V and 3 bases from J; junction bases left unmatched: 5. The CDR3 has 16 amino acids. Germline CDR1 SGHRS, CDR2 YFSETQ. CDR3: CASSSELAGGKETQYF. CDR3 coding DNA: TGCGCCAGCAGCTCCGAACTAGCGGGGGGGAAAGAGACCCAGTACTTC.

The gene calls are TRBV7-2 and TRBJ2-5; no firm D call. V dropped 0 bases and J dropped 13 bases, with 9 bases sitting between them. Germline V gives CDR1 SGHTA, CDR2 FQGNSA. This CDR3 comprises 11 residues. CDR3 loop: CASSLAVRLYF. The CDR3 nucleotides are TGTGCCAGCAGCTTAGCTGTGCGTTTGTACTTC.

Comments on this clone: The sample has other DNA sequences that encode this CDR3 too. The chain couples TRBV6-1 to TRBJ2-5; no definite D call. V was cut by 2 bases and J by 5 bases, with 6 bases left in between. Germline V gene lookup returns CDR1 MNHNS and CDR2 SASEGT. The CDR3 runs 12 residues. CDR3 in DNA: TGTGCCAGCAGTGAACCTTTGGAGACCCAGTACTTC. Its protein product is CASSEPLETQYF.

This clone occurred once. This chain links TRBV9 with TRBJ1-1; D unresolved. This CDR3 region has 15 residues. Germline V gene lookup returns CDR1 SGDLS and CDR2 YYNGEE. Trimming left V 3 bases short and J 1 base short, with 13 bases between. CDR3: CASSASGRGNTEAFF. The DNA of the CDR3 is TGTGCCAGCAGCGCCTCCGGACGGGGGAACACTGAAGCTTTCTTT.

The rearrangement links TRBV2 to TRBJ2-3; no clear D gene. The CDR3 length is 15 residues. V lost 6 bases, J lost 3 bases, and 16 bases lay in between. Germline CDR1 reads SNHLY; CDR2 reads FYNNEI. CDR3 nucleotides: TGTGCCAGCAGCCCAACAGTTTTGAAGACAGATACGCAGTATTTT. This encodes CASSPTVLKTDTQYF.

The chain links TRBV28 to TRBJ1-2; 10 nucleotides agree with TRBD1. V shed 4 bases and J 4 bases; nucleotides not matched to a gene: 6. This CDR3 spans 15 amino acids. Germline lookup yields CDR1 MDHEN and CDR2 SYDVKM. Here the CDR3 reads CASSYRDRGGYGYTF. Here the CDR3 DNA reads TGTGCCAGCAGTTACCGGGACAGGGGTGGCTATGGCTACACCTTC.